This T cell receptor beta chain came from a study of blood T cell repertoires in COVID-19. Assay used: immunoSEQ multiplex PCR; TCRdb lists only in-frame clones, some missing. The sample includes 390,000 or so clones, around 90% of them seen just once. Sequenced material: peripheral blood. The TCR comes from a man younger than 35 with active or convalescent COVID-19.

The CDR3 coding sequence is TGTGCCAGCGCAGTAGCGGGAGGGTCCGACAATGAGCAGTTCTTC. Residues: CASAVAGGSDNEQFF. V gene TRBV7-3 combines with J gene TRBJ2-1, with TRBD2 matching over 11 bases. From germline, CDR1 is SGHTA and CDR2 FQGTGA. The CDR3 consists of 15 residues. V trimming: 8 bases; J trimming: 5 bases; junction bases outside the gene matches: 8.